The present entry profiles one TCR beta chain with its context. No antigen is known for it. Germline CDR1 and CDR2: MDHEN and SYDVKM. V was pared by 3 bases and J by 6 bases, with 3 bases between. This CDR3 is 11 amino acids long. The entry originates in a study of cytomegalovirus exposure and HLA in healthy donors. The study, taken as a whole, reports: Three CMV-associated chains proved CMV antigen-specific in vitro. First-cohort TCR clusters tended to co-occur in the approximately 130 validation repertoires, a later analysis found.

Only in-frame clones appear in the TCRdb table, and some are missing; sequencing was by immunoSEQ multiplex PCR. The sample contains under 250,000 clones, over 75% of which appear only once. This TCR derives from a woman aged 18-29 years in good health and CMV-seropositive. V and J are TRBV28 and TRBJ1-5; D remains unclear. Material for sequencing was PBMCs. The CDR3 loop is CASSFGQPQHF. CDR3 nucleotides: TGTGCCAGCAGTTTCGGTCAGCCCCAGCATTTT. The variable domain in full, with the rest retrieved from reference TRBV28 and TRBJ1-5, is DVKVTQSSRYLVKRTGEKVFLECVQDMDHENMFWYRQDPGLGLRLIYFSYDVKMKEKGDIPEGYSVSREKKERFSLILESASTNQTSMYLCASSFGQPQHFGDGTRLSIL.